This TCR beta chain appears in the sequencing data of a study of identical twins. Study outcomes and limitations: A lower insertion count was a feature of abundant cord blood beta clonotypes, with no such feature in memory repertoires. Cross-sectional statistics underpinned the conclusions; the same donors were not followed.

Trimming shortened V by 0 bases and J by 1 base, and 13 bases separated the two germline ends. The CDR3 runs to 15 residues. Germline V gene sequence: CDR1 SQVTM, CDR2 ANQGSEA. TCRdb used MiXCR to reprocess the 5' RACE reads, holding one entry per CDR3 protein. Counted here are hundreds of thousands of distinct CDR3 sequences, roughly 6.6% occurring once; the ten biggest clones make up about 1.5%. This clonotype was counted a few times. Its antigen is undetermined. This sample was shared with a second study, whose subject was yellow fever vaccine responses in identical twins.

The clonotype was recovered from a woman between 18 and 29 years old in good health. The sequencing input was PBMCs. This chain joins TRBV29-1 and TRBJ2-7, with D perhaps matching TRBD1 or TRBD2 (6 bases each). CDR3 DNA sequence: TGCAGCGTTGAAGATCTCGGGGGCAAATCCTACGAGCAGTACTTC. Encoded protein: CSVEDLGGKSYEQYF.